A selection of T cell receptor beta chains follows, all from one sample in a study of regulatory T cells in long-lasting Graves disease. TCRdb independently ran MiXCR on the multiplex PCR reads; one entry per CDR3 protein. The sample includes hundreds of thousands of distinct CDR3 sequences, around 15% of them seen just once. These data also formed part of another study, on T cells in Graves' hyperthyroidism and ophthalmopathy.

The sample here was peripheral blood mononuclear cells (PBMCs), taken at new diagnosis, from a patient treated with antithyroid drugs. These receptors were collected from a middle-aged woman with Graves disease. The CDR3 runs from the conserved cysteine through the conserved F or W. D genes are given only for firm matches. The size entry is marked missing in some rows and otherwise reads once, few, many or a size class.

-	TRBJ1-5	TRBV10-3	many	CAIRAGESQPQHF	TGTGCCATCAGGGCGGGGGAAAGTCAGCCCCAGCATTTT
-	TRBJ2-7	TRBV9	-	CASSVLDALGEQYF	TGTGCCAGCAGCGTGCTAGATGCCCTCGGGGAGCAGTACTTC
-	TRBJ2-1	TRBV14	many	CASSLERVVVNEQFF	TGTGCCAGCAGCCTAGAGCGGGTGGTGGTCAATGAGCAGTTCTTC
-	TRBJ2-7	TRBV12-3/TRBV12-4	-	CASSGRLPPYYEQYF	TGTGCCAGCAGTGGGAGGTTACCCCCCTACTACGAGCAGTACTTC
TRBD1	TRBJ1-2	TRBV6-1	many	CASSPGTGSYGYTF	TGTGCCAGCAGCCCCGGGACAGGGTCCTATGGCTACACCTTC
TRBD2	TRBJ2-5	TRBV15	many	CATSTPGLAGTQYF	TGTGCCACCAGCACTCCGGGACTAGCGGGAACCCAGTACTTC
-	TRBJ2-3	TRBV5-8	-	CASSLAWTTDTQYF	TGTGCCAGCAGCTTGGCGTGGACGACAGATACGCAGTATTTT
-	TRBJ1-2	TRBV6-9	-	CASSYGPGTNYGYTF	TGTGCCAGCAGTTATGGCCCCGGGACAAATTATGGCTACACCTTC
TRBD2	TRBJ2-7	TRBV11-3	many	CASSPRLAGYEQYF	TGTGCCAGCAGCCCCCGACTAGCGGGCTACGAGCAGTACTTC
TRBD2	TRBJ2-2	TRBV20-1	-	CSAPTSGNTGELFF	TGCAGTGCACCGACTAGCGGGAACACCGGGGAGCTGTTTTTT
-	TRBJ1-3	TRBV12-3/TRBV12-4	many	CASSFGGGTGNTIYF	TGTGCCAGCAGTTTTGGGGGAGGGACTGGAAACACCATATATTTT